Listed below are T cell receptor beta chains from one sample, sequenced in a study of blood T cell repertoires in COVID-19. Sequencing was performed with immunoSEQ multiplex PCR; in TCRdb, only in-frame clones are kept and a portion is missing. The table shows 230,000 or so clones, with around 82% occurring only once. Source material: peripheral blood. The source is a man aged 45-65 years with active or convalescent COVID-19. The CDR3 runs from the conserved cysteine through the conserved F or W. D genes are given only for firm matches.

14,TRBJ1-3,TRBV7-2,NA,CASSPDSSGNTIYF,TGTGCCAGCAGCCCGGACAGCTCTGGAAACACCATATATTTT
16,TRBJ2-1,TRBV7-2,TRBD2,CASSLGTSGGGYEQFF,TGTGCCAGCAGCTTAGGCACTAGCGGGGGCGGGTATGAGCAGTTCTTC
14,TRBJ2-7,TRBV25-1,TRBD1,CASSAGTGNYEQYF,TGTGCCAGCAGCGCCGGGACAGGGAACTACGAGCAGTACTTC
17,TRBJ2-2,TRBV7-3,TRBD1,CASSLPRQGENTGELFF,TGTGCCAGCAGCTTACCCCGACAGGGAGAAAACACCGGGGAGCTGTTTTTT
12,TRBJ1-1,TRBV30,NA,CAWSRQGNEAFF,TGTGCCTGGAGTCGCCAGGGAAATGAAGCTTTCTTT
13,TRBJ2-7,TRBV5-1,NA,CASSLSVSYEQYF,TGCGCCAGCAGCCTGTCAGTATCTTACGAGCAGTACTTC
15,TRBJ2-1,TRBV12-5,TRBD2,CASAPGSGGYNEQFF,TGTGCTAGTGCCCCTGGTAGCGGGGGGTACAATGAGCAGTTCTTC
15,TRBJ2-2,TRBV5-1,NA,CASSLSLVSTGELFF,TGCGCCAGCAGCTTGTCCCTAGTAAGCACCGGGGAGCTGTTTTTT
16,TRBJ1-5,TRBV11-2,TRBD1,CASSLTPGGKGQPQHF,TGTGCCAGCAGCTTAACCCCAGGGGGAAAAGGTCAGCCCCAGCATTTT
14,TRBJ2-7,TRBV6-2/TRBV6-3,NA,CASSYSSGSHEQYF,TGTGCCAGCAGTTACTCCTCAGGGTCCCACGAGCAGTACTTC
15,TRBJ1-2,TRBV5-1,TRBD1,CASSNRQGTNYGYTF,TGCGCCAGCAGCAACAGACAGGGGACAAACTATGGCTACACCTTC
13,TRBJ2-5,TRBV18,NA,CASSPSPQETQYF,TGTGCCAGCTCACCATCCCCACAAGAGACCCAGTACTTC
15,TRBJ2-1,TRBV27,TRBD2,CASSFGGGAFYEQFF,TGTGCCAGCAGTTTCGGCGGGGGGGCTTTTTATGAGCAGTTCTTC
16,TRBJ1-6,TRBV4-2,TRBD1,CASSQLGQGDNSPLHF,TGTGCCAGCAGCCAACTGGGACAGGGCGATAATTCACCCCTCCACTTT
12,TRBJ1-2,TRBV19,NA,CASSWENYGYTF,TGTGCCAGTAGTTGGGAGAACTATGGCTACACCTTC
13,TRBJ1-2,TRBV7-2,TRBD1,CASSSGGGYGYTF,TGTGCCAGCAGCTCAGGGGGCGGCTATGGCTACACCTTC
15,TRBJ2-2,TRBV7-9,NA,CASSQDTANTGELFF,TGTGCCAGCAGCCAAGACACCGCGAACACCGGGGAGCTGTTTTTT
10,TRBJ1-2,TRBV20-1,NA,CSALDYGYTF,TGCAGTGCCCTCGACTATGGCTACACCTTC
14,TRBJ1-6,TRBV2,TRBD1,CASIWTGDNSPLHF,TGTGCCAGCATTTGGACAGGGGATAATTCACCCCTCCACTTT
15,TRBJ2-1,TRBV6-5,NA,CASSYVSSRYNEQFF,TGTGCCAGCAGTTACGTGAGTAGCCGTTACAATGAGCAGTTCTTC
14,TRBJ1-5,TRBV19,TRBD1,CASREQGEVQPQHF,TGTGCCAGTAGGGAACAGGGGGAGGTGCAGCCCCAGCATTTT